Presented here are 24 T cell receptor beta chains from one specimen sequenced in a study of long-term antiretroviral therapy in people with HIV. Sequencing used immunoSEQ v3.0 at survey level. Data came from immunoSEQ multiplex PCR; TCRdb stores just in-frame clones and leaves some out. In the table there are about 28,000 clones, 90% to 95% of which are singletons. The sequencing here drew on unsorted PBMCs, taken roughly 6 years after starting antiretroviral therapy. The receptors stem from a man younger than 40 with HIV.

CDR3 sequence: CASSTPEGWETQYF. The CDR3 nucleotides read TGTGCCAGTAGTACCCCCGAGGGGTGGGAGACCCAGTACTTC. The chain carries TRBV19 and TRBJ2-5; either TRBD1 or TRBD2 may fit D (5 bases each). The CDR3 runs 14 residues. In germline, CDR1 is LNHDA, CDR2 SQIVND (reference sequence). V lost 4 bases to trimming and J lost 5 bases, with 14 bases between them.

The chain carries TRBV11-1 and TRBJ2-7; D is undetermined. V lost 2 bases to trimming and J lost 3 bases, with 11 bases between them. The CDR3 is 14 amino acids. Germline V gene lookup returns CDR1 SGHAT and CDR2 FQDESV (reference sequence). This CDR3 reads CASSLSRLNYEQYF. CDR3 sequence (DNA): TGTGCCAGCAGCTTATCTAGGCTTAACTACGAGCAGTACTTC.

CDR3 loop: CASRMDRYNEQFF. Here the CDR3 DNA reads TGTGCCAGCAGGATGGACAGATACAATGAGCAGTTCTTC. The chain carries TRBV7-9 and TRBJ2-1; D perhaps matches TRBD1 (6 bases). V shed 6 bases and J shed 4 bases, with 10 bases lying between them. The CDR3 is made up of 13 amino acids. Germline CDR1 SEHNR, CDR2 FQNEAQ (reference sequence).

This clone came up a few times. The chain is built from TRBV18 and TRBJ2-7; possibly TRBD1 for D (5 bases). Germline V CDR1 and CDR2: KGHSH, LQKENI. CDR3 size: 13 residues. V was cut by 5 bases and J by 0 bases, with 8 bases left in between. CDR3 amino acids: CASSDSSSYEQYF. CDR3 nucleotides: TGTGCCAGCTCAGACAGTAGCTCCTACGAGCAGTACTTC.

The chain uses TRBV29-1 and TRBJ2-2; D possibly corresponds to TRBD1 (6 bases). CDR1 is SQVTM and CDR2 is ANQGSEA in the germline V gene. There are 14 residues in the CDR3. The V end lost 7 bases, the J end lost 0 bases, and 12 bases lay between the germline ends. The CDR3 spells CSAPAGANTGELFF. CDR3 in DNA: TGCAGCGCCCCTGCAGGGGCGAACACCGGGGAGCTGTTTTTT.

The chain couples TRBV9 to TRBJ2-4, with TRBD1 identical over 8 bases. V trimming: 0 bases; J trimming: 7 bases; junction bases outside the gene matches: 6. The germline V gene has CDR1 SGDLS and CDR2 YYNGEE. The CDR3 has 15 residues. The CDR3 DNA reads TGTGCCAGCAGCGTAGATAGCAGGGGGCGGAACATTCAGTACTTC. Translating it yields CASSVDSRGRNIQYF.

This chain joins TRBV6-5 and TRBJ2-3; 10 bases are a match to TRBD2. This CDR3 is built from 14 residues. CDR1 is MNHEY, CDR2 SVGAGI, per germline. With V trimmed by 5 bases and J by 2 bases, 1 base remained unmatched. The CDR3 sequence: CASSLAGDTDTQYF. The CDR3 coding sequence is TGTGCCAGCAGTCTAGCGGGAGACACAGATACGCAGTATTTT.

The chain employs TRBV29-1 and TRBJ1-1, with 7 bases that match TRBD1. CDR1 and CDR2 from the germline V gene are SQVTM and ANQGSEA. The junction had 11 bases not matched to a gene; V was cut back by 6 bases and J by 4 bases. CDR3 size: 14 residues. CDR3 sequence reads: CSVPVQGTSTEAFF. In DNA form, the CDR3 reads TGCAGCGTACCCGTACAGGGGACAAGCACTGAAGCTTTCTTT. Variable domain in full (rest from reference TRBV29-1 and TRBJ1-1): SAVISQKPSRDICQRGTSLTIQCQVDSQVTMMFWYRQQPGQSLTLIATANQGSEATYESGFVIDKFPISRPNLTFSTLTVSNMSPEDSSIYLCSVPVQGTSTEAFFGQGTRLTVV.

The CDR3 DNA reads TGTGCCAGCAGCTTAGAGGGGAACACTGAAGCTTTCTTT. Its translation is CASSLEGNTEAFF. This chain connects TRBV7-9 to TRBJ1-1; D remains ambiguous. V was cut by 1 base and J by 1 base, with 4 bases left in between. The CDR3 has 13 residues. Germline V gives CDR1 SEHNR, CDR2 FQNEAQ (reference sequence).

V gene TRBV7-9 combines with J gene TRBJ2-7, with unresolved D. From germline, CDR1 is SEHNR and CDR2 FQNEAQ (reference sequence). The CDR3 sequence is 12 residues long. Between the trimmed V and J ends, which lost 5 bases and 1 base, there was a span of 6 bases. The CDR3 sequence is CASSRGSYEQYF. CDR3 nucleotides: TGTGCCAGCAGCCGTGGGTCCTACGAGCAGTACTTC. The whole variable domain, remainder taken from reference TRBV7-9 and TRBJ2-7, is DTGVSQNPRHKITKRGQNVTFRCDPISEHNRLYWYRQTLGQGPEFLTYFQNEAQLEKSRLLSDRFSAERPKGSFSTLEIQRTEQGDSAMYLCASSRGSYEQYFGPGTRLTVT.

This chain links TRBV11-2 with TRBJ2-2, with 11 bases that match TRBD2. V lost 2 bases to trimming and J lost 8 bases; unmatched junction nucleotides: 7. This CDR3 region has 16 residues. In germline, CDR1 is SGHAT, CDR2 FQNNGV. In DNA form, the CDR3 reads TGTGCCAGCAGCTTAATTGCTAGCGGGAGGAAAGGGGAGCTGTTTTTT. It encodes CASSLIASGRKGELFF.

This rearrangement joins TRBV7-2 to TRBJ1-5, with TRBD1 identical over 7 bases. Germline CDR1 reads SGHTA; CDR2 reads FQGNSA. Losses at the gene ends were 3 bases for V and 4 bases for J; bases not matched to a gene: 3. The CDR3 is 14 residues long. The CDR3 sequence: CASSFAGGNQPQHF. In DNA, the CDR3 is TGTGCCAGCAGCTTTGCAGGGGGGAATCAGCCCCAGCATTTT. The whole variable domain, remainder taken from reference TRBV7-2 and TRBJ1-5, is GAGVSQSPSNKVTEKGKDVELRCDPISGHTALYWYRQSLGQGLEFLIYFQGNSAPDKSGLPSDRFSAERTGGSVSTLTIQRTQQEDSAVYLCASSFAGGNQPQHFGDGTRLSIL.

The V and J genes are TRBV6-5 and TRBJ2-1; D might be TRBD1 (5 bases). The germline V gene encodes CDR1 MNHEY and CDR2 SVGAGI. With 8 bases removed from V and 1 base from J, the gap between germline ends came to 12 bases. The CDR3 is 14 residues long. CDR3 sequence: CASGARSSYNEQFF. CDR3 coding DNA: TGTGCCAGCGGGGCCAGGAGTTCCTACAATGAGCAGTTCTTC.

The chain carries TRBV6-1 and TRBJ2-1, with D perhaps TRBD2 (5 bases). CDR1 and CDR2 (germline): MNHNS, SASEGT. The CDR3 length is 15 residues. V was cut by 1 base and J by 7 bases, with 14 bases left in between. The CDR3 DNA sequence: TGTGCCAGCAGTGAAGATGTGGGAGTGGGGAATGAGCAGTTCTTC. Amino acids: CASSEDVGVGNEQFF.

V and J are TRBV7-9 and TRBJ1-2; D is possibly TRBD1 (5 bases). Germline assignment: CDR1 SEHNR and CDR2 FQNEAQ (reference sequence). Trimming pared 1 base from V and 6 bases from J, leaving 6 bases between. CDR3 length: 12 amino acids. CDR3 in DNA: TGTGCCAGCAGCTTAGGGGGCCATGGCTACACCTTC. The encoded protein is CASSLGGHGYTF.

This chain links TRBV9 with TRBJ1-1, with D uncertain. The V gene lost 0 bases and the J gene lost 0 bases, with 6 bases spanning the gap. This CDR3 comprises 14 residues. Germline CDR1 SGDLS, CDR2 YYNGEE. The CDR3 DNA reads TGTGCCAGCAGCGTAGAGGGCCTGAACACTGAAGCTTTCTTT. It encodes CASSVEGLNTEAFF.

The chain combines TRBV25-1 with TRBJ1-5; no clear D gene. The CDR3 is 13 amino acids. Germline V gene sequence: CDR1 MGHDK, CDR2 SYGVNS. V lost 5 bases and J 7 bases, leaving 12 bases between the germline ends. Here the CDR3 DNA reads TGTGCCAGCAGTCCAGGAGGGATCCAGCCCCAGCATTTT. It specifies CASSPGGIQPQHF.

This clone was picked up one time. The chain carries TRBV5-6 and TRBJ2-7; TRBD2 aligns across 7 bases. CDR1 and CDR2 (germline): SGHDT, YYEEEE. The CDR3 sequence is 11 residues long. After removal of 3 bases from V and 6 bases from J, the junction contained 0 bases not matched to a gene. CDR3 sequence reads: CASSSGGEQYF. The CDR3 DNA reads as TGTGCCAGCAGCTCGGGAGGCGAGCAGTACTTC.

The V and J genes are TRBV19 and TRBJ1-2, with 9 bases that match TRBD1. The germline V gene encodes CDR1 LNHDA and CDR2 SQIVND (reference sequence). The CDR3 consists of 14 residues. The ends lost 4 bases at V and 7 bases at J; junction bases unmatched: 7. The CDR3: CASSTTGQGGGYTF. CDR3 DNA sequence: TGTGCCAGTAGTACAACGGGACAGGGTGGTGGCTACACCTTC.

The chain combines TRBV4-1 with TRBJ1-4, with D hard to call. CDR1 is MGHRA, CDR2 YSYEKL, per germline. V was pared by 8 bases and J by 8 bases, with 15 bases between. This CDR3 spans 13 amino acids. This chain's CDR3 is CASRGGGREKLFF. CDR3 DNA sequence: TGCGCCAGCCGAGGCGGAGGGCGGGAAAAACTGTTTTTT.

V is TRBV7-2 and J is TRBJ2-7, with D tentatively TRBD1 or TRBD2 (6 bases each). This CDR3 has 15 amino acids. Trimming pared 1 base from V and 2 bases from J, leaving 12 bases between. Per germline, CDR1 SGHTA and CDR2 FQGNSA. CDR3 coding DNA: TGTGCCAGCAGCTTAGTAGGGGGGAAGACCTACGAGCAGTACTTC. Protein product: CASSLVGGKTYEQYF.

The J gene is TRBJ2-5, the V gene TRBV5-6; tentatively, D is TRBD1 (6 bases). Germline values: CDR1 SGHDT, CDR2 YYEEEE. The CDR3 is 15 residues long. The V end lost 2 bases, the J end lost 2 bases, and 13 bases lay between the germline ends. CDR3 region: CASSFSRDTQETQYF. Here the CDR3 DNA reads TGTGCCAGCAGCTTTTCCCGGGACACACAAGAGACCCAGTACTTC.

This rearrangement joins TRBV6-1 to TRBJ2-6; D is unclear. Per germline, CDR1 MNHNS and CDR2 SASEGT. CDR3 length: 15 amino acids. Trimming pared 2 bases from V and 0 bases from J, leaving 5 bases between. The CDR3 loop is CASSEQYSGANVLTF. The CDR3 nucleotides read TGTGCCAGCAGTGAACAATACTCTGGGGCCAACGTCCTGACTTTC.

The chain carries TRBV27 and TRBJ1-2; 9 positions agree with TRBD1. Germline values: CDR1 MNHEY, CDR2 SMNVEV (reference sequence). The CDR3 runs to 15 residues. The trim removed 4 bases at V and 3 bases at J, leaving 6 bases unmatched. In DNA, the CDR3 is TGTGCCAGCAGTTGGGGACAGGGTCGGGACTATGGCTACACCTTC. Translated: CASSWGQGRDYGYTF.